The clone carrying this T cell receptor beta chain was seen a few times. Its target is unknown. TCRdb reanalysed the 5' RACE reads using MiXCR and keeps one entry per CDR3 protein. The repertoire has 250,000 to 300,000 distinct CDR3 sequences, 6.5% to 9.5% of them found once; the top ten carry 3%. Germline loops: CDR1 SGHTA, CDR2 FQGNSA. The V and J ends lost 3 bases and 1 base respectively, with 9 bases between them. The CDR3 consists of 14 residues. This sample is drawn from a study of identical twins. Study results and limitations: For cord blood, abundant beta clonotypes had fewer insertions, unlike memory repertoires, which showed none. Alpha sequences that were out-of-frame and twin-shared showed an excess of low generation probability.

The same specimen was also included in a second study, on yellow fever vaccine responses in identical twins.

This receptor was identified in a woman younger than 35 in good health. This sequence joins TRBV7-2 and TRBJ2-5; tentatively, D is TRBD1 (5 bases). The sequenced sample was CD8+ T cells sorted from blood. The CDR3 spells CASSLMTVQETQYF. CDR3 nucleotides: TGTGCCAGCAGCTTGATGACAGTCCAAGAGACCCAGTACTTC.